This is a list of T cell receptor beta chains from one sample in a study of beta chain features in type 1 diabetes. This table comes from immunoSEQ multiplex PCR, and its TCRdb copy is limited to in-frame clones, with some not included. The sample lists 110,000 to 150,000 clones; 9.7% were seen once. What was sequenced was central memory CD4+ T cells from blood. All receptors derive from a woman aged 40 to 49 in good health. Each CDR3 is given with its conserved first and last residue. Fields, in order: clone size, D gene, J gene, V gene, CDR3 protein, CDR3 DNA. D genes are given only for firm matches. Some rows have no size entry. The others give once, few or many, or a class for an expanded clone.

many NA TRBJ1-5 TRBV10-2 CASSESNGQPQHF TGCGCCAGCAGTGAGTCGAACGGTCAGCCCCAGCATTTT
few TRBD2 TRBJ2-7 TRBV2 CASCAWTGGREQYF TGTGCCAGCTGTGCGTGGACCGGGGGGAGAGAGCAGTACTTC
NA TRBD1 TRBJ1-5 TRBV6-5 CASSSGQGVGQPQHF TGTGCCAGCAGTTCCGGACAGGGGGTTGGTCAGCCCCAGCATTTT
few NA TRBJ2-2 TRBV4-3 CASSQVLAGPGTGELFF TGCGCCAGCAGCCAAGTGCTTGCGGGTCCGGGGACCGGGGAGCTGTTTTTT
few TRBD2 TRBJ2-1 TRBV7-2 CASSPGLRDNNEQFF TGTGCCAGCAGTCCGGGACTACGAGATAACAATGAGCAGTTCTTC
few NA TRBJ2-3 TRBV29-1 CSVTSGSIDTQYF TGCAGCGTGACGTCAGGGTCTATAGATACGCAGTATTTT
NA NA TRBJ2-6 TRBV6-6 CASRLPTRPILTF TGTGCCAGCAGATTACCGACTAGACCCATCCTGACTTTC
NA TRBD2 TRBJ2-5 TRBV19 CASSTGTSGGRTQYF TGTGCCAGTAGCACCGGGACTAGCGGGGGGAGGACCCAGTACTTC
NA NA TRBJ1-1 TRBV6-5 CASSSRGTEAFF TGTGCCAGCAGTTCTAGAGGCACTGAAGCTTTCTTT
few TRBD1 TRBJ2-2 TRBV7-8 CASRFGGTGVNTGELFF TGTGCCAGCCGGTTTGGGGGGACAGGGGTTAACACCGGGGAGCTGTTTTTT
many TRBD2 TRBJ2-1 TRBV4-1 CASSQEGRGDEQFF TGCGCCAGCAGCCAAGAAGGACGGGGGGATGAGCAGTTCTTC
NA TRBD1 TRBJ2-2 TRBV7-2 CASSSLGGRSAGELFF TGTGCCAGCAGCTCTTTAGGGGGCCGGTCGGCCGGGGAGCTGTTTTTT
few NA TRBJ1-6 TRBV25-1 CASSEPRGRSSYNSPLHF TGTGCCAGCAGTGAGCCACGAGGCAGAAGCTCCTATAATTCACCCCTCCACTTT
few TRBD2 TRBJ2-2 TRBV5-8 CASGLANTGELFF TGTGCCAGCGGACTAGCGAACACCGGGGAGCTGTTTTTT
NA TRBD1 TRBJ2-2 TRBV18 CASSPDRENTGELFF TGTGCCAGCTCACCGGACAGGGAGAACACCGGGGAGCTGTTTTTT
few NA TRBJ2-5 TRBV10-3 CAISEVWGVEGTQYF TGTGCCATCAGTGAGGTCTGGGGGGTCGAGGGGACCCAGTACTTC
many NA TRBJ2-2 TRBV5-4 CAILRAPNTGELFF TGTGCCATCCTGAGAGCACCGAACACCGGGGAGCTGTTTTTT
few TRBD1 TRBJ1-2 TRBV7-2 CASSWDRAQGYTF TGTGCCAGCAGCTGGGACAGGGCTCAAGGCTACACCTTC
NA NA TRBJ1-6 TRBV29-1 CSVRQSNNSPLHF TGCAGCGTTCGACAGTCCAATAATTCACCCCTCCACTTT
few TRBD2 TRBJ2-1 TRBV7-2 CASSLTSAGVDEQFF TGTGCCAGCAGCCTGACCTCTGCGGGGGTGGATGAGCAGTTCTTC
NA TRBD2 TRBJ2-1 TRBV5-1 CASSPWGSGGSVEQFF TGCGCCAGCAGCCCCTGGGGTAGCGGGGGATCGGTGGAGCAGTTCTTC
few NA TRBJ2-1 TRBV20-1 CSASLSNEQFF TGCAGTGCTTCCCTCTCGAATGAGCAGTTCTTC
NA NA TRBJ1-2 TRBV7-2 CASSLSTGSFYGYTF TGTGCCAGCAGCTTATCCACAGGTTCCTTCTATGGCTACACCTTC
few TRBD2 TRBJ2-1 TRBV6-5 CASSPLRPAGDEQFF TGTGCCAGCAGTCCCCTTCGTCCCGCGGGGGATGAGCAGTTCTTC
once NA TRBJ2-2 TRBV7-2 CASSLVGGVNTGELFF TGTGCCAGCAGCTTAGTCGGCGGGGTGAACACCGGGGAGCTGTTTTTT
NA TRBD1 TRBJ2-7 TRBV10-3 CATRQGAYEQYF TGTGCCACGCGACAGGGGGCCTACGAGCAGTACTTC
few NA TRBJ2-5 TRBV5-1 CASTTPLTQETQYF TGCGCCAGCACGACCCCACTAACCCAAGAGACCCAGTACTTC
NA TRBD1 TRBJ1-2 TRBV5-1 CASSMDRVDYTF TGCGCCAGCAGCATGGACAGGGTCGACTACACCTTC
NA NA TRBJ2-2 TRBV10-3 CAISPGQTGELFF TGTGCCATCAGCCCTGGACAAACCGGGGAGCTGTTTTTT
few TRBD1 TRBJ2-3 TRBV7-9 CASSLTGGPDTQYF TGTGCCAGCAGCTTAACAGGGGGGCCAGATACGCAGTATTTT
NA TRBD2 TRBJ2-3 TRBV7-2 CASSRGLAGSDTQYF TGTGCCAGCAGCCGGGGACTAGCGGGCTCAGATACGCAGTATTTT
few NA TRBJ2-7 TRBV18 CASSPGRDPYEQYF TGTGCCAGCTCACCGGGCAGGGATCCCTACGAGCAGTACTTC
many NA TRBJ2-7 TRBV5-4 CASSNDLGRSYEQYF TGTGCCAGCAGCAATGATCTAGGAAGGTCCTACGAGCAGTACTTC
few TRBD2 TRBJ2-7 TRBV7-9 CASSLLSGGNYEQYF TGTGCCAGCAGCTTACTTTCGGGGGGTAACTACGAGCAGTACTTC
NA TRBD1 TRBJ2-5 TRBV27 CASSFVGLGRGLPETQYF TGTGCCAGCAGTTTCGTGGGTCTGGGCAGGGGGCTTCCAGAGACCCAGTACTTC
NA NA TRBJ1-5 TRBV7-2 CASSVNEGGNQPQHF TGTGCCAGCAGCGTAAATGAAGGGGGCAATCAGCCCCAGCATTTT
NA NA TRBJ2-7 TRBV19 CASSTAGYEQYF TGTGCCAGTAGTACCGCGGGCTACGAGCAGTACTTC
few TRBD2 TRBJ2-5 TRBV5-6 CASSPLRGAQETQYF TGTGCCAGCAGTCCGTTGCGGGGGGCGCAAGAGACCCAGTACTTC
NA TRBD2 TRBJ2-3 TRBV13 CASRTSRGGTDTQYF TGTGCCAGCAGAACGTCCCGGGGGGGCACAGATACGCAGTATTTT
NA NA TRBJ2-5 TRBV7-9 CASGGGRGTQYF TGTGCCAGCGGGGGCGGTAGAGGGACCCAGTACTTC